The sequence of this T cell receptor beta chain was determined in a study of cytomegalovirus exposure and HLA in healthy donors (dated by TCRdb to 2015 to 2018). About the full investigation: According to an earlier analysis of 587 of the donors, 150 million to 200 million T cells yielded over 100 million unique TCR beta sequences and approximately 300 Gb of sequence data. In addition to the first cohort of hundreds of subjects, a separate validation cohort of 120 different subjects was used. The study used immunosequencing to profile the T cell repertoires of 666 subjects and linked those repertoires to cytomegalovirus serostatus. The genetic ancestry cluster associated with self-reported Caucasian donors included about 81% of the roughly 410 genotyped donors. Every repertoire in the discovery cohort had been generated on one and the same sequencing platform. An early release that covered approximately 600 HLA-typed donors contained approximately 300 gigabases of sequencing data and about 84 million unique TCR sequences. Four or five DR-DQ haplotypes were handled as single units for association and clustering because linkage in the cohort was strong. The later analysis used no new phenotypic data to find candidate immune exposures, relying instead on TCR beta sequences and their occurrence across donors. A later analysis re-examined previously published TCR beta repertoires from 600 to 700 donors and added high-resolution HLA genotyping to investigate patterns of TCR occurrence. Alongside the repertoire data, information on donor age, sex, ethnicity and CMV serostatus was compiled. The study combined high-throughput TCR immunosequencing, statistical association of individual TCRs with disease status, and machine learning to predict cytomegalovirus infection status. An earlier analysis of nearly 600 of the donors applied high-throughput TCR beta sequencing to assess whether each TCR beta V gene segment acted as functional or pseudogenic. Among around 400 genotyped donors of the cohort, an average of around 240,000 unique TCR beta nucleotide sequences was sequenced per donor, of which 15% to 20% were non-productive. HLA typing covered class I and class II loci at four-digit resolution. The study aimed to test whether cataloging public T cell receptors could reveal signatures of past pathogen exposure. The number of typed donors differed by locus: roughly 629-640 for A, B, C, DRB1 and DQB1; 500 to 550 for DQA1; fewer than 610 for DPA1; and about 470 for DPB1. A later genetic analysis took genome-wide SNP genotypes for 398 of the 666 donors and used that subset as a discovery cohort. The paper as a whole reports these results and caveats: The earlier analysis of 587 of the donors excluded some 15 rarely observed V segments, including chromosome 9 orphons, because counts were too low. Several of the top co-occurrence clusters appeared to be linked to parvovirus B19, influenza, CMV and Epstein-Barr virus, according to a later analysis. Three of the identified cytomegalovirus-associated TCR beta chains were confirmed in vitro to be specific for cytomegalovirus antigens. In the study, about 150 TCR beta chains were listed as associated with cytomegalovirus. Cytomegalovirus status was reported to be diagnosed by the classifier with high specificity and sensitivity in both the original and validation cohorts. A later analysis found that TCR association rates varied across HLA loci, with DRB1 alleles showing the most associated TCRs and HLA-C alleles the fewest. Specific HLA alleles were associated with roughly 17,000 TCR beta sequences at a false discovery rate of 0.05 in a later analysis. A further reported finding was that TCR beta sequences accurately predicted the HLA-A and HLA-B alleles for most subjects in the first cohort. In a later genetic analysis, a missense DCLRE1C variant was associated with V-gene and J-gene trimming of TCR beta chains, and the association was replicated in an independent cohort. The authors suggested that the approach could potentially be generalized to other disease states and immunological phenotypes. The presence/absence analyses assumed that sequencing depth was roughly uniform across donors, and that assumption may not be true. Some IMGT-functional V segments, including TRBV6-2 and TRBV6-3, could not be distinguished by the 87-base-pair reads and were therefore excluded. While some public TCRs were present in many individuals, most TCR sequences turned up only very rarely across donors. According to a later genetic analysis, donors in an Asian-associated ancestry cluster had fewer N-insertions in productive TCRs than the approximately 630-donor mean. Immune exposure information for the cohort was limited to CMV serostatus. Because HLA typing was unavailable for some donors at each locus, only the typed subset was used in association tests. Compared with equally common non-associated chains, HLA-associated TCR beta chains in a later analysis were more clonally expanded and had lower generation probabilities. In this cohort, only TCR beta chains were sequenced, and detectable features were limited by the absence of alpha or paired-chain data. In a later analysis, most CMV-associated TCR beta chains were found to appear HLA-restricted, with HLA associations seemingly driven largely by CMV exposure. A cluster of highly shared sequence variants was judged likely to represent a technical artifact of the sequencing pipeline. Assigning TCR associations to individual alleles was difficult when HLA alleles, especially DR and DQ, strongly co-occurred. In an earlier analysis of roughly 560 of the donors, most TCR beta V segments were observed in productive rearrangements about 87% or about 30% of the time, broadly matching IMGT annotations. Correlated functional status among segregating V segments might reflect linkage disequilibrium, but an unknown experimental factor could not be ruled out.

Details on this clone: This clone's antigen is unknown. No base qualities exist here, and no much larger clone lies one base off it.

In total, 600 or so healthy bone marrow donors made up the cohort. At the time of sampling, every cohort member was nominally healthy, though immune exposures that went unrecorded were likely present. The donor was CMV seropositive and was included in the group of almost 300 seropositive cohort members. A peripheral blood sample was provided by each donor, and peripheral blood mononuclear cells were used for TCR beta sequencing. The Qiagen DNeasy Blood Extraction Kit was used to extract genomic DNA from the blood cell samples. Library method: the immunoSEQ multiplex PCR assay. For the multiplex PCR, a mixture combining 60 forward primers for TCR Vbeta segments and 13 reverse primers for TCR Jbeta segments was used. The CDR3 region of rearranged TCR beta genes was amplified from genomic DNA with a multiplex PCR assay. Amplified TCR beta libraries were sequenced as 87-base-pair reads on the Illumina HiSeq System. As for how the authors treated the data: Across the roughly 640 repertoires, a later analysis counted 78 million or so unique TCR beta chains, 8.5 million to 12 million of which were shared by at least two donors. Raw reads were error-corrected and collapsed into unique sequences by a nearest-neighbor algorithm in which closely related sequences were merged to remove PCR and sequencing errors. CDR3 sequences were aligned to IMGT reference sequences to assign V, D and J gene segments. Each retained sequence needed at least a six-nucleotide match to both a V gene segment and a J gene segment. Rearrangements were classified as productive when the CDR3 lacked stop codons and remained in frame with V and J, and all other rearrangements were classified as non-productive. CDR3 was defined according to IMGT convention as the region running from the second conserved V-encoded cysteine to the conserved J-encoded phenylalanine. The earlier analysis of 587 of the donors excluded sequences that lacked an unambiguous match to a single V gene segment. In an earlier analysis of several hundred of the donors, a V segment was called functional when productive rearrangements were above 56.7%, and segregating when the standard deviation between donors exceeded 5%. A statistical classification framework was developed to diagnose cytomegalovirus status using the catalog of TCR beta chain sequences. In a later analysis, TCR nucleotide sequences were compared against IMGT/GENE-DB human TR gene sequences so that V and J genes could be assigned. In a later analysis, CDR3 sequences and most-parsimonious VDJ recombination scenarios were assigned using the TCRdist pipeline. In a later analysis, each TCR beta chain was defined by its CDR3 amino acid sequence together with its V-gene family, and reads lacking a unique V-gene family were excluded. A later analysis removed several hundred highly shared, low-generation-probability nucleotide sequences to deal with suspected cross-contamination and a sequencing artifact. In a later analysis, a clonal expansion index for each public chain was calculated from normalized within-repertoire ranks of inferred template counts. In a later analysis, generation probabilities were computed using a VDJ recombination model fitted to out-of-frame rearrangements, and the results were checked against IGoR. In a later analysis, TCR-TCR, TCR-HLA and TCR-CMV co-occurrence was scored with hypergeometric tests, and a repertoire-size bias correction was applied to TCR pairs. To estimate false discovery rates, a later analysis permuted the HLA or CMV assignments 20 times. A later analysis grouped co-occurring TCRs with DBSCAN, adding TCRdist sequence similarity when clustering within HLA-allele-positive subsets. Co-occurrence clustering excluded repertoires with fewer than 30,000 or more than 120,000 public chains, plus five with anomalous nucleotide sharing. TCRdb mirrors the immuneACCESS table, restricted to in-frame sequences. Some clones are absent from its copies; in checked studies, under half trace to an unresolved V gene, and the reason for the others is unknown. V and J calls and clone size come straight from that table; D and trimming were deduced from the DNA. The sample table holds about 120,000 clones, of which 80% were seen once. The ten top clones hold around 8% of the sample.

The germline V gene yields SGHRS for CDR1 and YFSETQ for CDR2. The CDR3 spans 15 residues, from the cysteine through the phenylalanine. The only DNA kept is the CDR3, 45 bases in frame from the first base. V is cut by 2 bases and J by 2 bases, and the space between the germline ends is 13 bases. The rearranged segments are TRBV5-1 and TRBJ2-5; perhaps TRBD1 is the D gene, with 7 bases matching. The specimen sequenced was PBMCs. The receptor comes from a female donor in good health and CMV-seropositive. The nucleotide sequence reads TGCGCCAGCAGCTTTGGACAGGCGGGACAAGAGACCCAGTACTTC. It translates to CASSFGQAGQETQYF.